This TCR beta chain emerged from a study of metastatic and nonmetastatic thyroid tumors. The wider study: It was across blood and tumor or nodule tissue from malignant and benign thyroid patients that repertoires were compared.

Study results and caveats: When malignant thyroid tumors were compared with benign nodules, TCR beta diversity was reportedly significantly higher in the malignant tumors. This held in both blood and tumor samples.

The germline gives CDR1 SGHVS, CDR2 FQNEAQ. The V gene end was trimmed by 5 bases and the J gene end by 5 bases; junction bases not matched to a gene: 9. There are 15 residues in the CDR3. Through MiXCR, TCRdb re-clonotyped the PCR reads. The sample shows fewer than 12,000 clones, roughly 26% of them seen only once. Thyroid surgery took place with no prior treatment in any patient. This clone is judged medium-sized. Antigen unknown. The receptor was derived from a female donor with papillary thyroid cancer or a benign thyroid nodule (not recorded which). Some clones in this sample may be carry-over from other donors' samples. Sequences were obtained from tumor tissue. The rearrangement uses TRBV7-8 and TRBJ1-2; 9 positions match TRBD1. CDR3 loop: CASSPRTGVNYGYTF. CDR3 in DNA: TGTGCCAGCAGCCCGAGGACAGGGGTGAATTATGGCTACACCTTC.